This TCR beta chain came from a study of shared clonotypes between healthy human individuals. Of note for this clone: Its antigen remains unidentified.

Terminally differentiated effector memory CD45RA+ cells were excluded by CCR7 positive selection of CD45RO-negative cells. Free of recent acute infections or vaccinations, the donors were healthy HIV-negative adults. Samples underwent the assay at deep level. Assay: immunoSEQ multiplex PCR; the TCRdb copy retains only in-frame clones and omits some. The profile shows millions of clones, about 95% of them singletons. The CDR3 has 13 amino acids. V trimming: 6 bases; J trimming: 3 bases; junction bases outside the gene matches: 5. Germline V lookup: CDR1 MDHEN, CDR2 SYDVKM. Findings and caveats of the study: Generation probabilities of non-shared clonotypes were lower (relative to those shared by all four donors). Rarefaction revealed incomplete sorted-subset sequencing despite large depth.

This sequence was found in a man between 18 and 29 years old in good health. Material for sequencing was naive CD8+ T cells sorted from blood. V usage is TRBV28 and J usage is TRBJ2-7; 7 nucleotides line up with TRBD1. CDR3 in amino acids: CASRLQGNYEQYF. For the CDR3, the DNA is TGTGCCAGCAGATTACAGGGGAACTACGAGCAGTACTTC.